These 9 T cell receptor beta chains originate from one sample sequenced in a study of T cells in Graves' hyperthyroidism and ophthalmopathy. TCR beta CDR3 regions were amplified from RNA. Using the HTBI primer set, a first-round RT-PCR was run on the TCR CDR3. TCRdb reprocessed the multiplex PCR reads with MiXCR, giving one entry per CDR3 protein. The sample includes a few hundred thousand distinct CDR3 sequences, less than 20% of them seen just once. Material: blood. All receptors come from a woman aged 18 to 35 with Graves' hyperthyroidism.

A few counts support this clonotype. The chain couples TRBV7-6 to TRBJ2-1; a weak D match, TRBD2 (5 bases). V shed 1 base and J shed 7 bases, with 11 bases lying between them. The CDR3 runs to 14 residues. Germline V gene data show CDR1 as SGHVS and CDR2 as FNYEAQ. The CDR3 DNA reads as TGTGCCAGCAGCTTAGTTCTAGCCACGAATGAGCAGTTCTTC. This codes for CASSLVLATNEQFF. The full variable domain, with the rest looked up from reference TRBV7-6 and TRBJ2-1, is GAGVSQSPRYKVTKRGQDVALRCDPISGHVSLYWYRQALGQGPEFLTYFNYEAQQDKSGLPNDRFSAERPEGSISTLTIQRTEQRDSAMYRCASSLVLATNEQFFGPGTRLTVL.

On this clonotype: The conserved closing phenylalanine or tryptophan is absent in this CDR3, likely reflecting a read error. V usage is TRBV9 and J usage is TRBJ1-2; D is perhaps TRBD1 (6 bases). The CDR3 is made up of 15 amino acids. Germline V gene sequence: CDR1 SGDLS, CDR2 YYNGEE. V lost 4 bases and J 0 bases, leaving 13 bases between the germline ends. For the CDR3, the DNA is TGTGCCAGCAGCTCACAGGGAAAGCCTAACTATGGCTACACCTCC. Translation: CASSSQGKPNYGYTS.

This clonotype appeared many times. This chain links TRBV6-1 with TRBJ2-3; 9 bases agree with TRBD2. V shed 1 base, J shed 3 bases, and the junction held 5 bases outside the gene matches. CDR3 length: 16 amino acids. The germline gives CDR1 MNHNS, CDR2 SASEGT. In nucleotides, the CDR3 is TGTGCCAGCAGTGAAGTGGCGGGGGGGCTAACAGATACGCAGTATTTT. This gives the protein CASSEVAGGLTDTQYF.

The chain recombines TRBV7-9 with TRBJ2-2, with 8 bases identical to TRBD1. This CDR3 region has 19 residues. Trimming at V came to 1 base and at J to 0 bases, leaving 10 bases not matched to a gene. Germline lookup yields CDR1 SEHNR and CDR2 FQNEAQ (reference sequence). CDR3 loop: CASSLGAQGASSNTGELFF. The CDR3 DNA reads TGTGCCAGCAGCTTAGGAGCCCAGGGGGCTTCGTCGAACACCGGGGAGCTGTTTTTT.

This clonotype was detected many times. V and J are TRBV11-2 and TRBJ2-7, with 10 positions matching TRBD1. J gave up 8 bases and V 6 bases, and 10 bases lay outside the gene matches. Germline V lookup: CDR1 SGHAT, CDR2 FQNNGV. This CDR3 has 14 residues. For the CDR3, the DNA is TGTGCCAGCAGTCCCGGGACAGGGGTTACTAAGCAGTACTTC. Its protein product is CASSPGTGVTKQYF.

The DNA for the CDR3 is TGTGCCAGCCGCCGGGAGATACCCAATGAGCAGTTCTTC. Its protein is CASRREIPNEQFF. This chain links TRBV28 with TRBJ2-1, with TRBD2 as a possible D gene (6 bases). This CDR3 is built from 13 residues. The germline V gene encodes CDR1 MDHEN and CDR2 SYDVKM. The ends were cut back, 8 bases at V and 6 bases at J, with 14 bases in the middle.

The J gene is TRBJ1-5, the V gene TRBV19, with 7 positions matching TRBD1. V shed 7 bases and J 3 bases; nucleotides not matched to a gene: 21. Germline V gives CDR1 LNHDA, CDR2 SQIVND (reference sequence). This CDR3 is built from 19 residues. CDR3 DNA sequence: TGTGCCAGTACTCCCGAGGCCCCCACAGGGGCAGAGAACAATCAGCCCCAGCATTTT. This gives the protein CASTPEAPTGAENNQPQHF.

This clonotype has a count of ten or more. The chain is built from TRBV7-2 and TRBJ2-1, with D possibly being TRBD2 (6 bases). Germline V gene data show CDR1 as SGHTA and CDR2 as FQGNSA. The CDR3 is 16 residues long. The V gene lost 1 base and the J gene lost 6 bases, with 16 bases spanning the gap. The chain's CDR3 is CASSLVAAGRFNEQFF. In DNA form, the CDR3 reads TGTGCCAGCAGCTTAGTTGCCGCGGGGAGATTCAATGAGCAGTTCTTC.

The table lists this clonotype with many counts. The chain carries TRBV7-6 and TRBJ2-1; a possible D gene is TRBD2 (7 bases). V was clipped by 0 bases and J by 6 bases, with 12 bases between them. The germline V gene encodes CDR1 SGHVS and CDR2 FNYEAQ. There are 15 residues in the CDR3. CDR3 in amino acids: CASSLAGGASNEQFF. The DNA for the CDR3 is TGTGCCAGCAGCTTAGCGGGGGGGGCATCCAATGAGCAGTTCTTC.